In its sample, the clone carrying this TCR beta chain was seen a few times. Antigen: not known. The entry originates in a study of type 1 and type 2 diabetes patients. About the study: Samples came from type 1 diabetic, type 2 diabetic or nondiabetic people, recruited in China. Points from the study as a whole: Groups were not age- or gender-matched, which may bias interpretation. In type 2 diabetes, highly-expanded CD4+ clones took a median roughly 3.8% of reads.

The PCR template was genomic DNA. Multiplex PCR with 30 forward and 13 reverse primers amplified the TCR beta CDR3. MiXCR was run by TCRdb on the multiplex PCR reads, yielding one entry per CDR3 protein. The sample records about 290,000 distinct CDR3 sequences, roughly 50% being singletons. Diabetic patients met standard criteria for type 1 or type 2 diabetes. The CDR3 sequence is 14 residues long. V lost 6 bases and J lost 3, with 15 bases in between. Per germline, CDR1 LGHNA and CDR2 YNFKEQ. The specimen was peripheral blood mononuclear cells (PBMCs). The chain joins TRBV4-2 to TRBJ2-7; D perhaps matches TRBD1 (6 bases). This clonotype was sampled from a man younger than 35 with type 2 diabetes. The CDR3 loop is CASSTGKWDYEQYF. Written as DNA, the CDR3 is TGTGCCAGCAGTACAGGGAAATGGGACTACGAGCAGTACTTC.